These T cell receptor beta chains were read from a single sample in a study of blood T cell repertoires in COVID-19. Clones were sequenced by immunoSEQ multiplex PCR, and TCRdb holds only the in-frame ones, with some missing. The sample holds 250,000 to 350,000 clones, 85% to 90% seen once. The sequenced sample consisted of PBMCs or T cells enriched from blood (not recorded which). These receptors were collected from a woman between 50 and 59 years old who had been exposed to COVID-19. CDR3s include the opening cysteine and the closing phenylalanine or tryptophan. The D gene is left open where the match is weak. Part of the rows lack a size; the others show once, few, many or a class for expanded clones.

TRBD1 | TRBJ1-2 | TRBV20-1 | few | CSASKGQGGVYGYTF | TGCAGTGCTAGTAAGGGACAGGGGGGAGTCTATGGCTACACCTTC
. | TRBJ1-1 | TRBV5-1 | . | CASSLTPPVDTEAFF | TGCGCCAGCAGCTTGACGCCCCCGGTGGACACTGAAGCTTTCTTT
. | TRBJ2-7 | TRBV20-1 | . | CSASSAQGGVYEQYF | TGCAGTGCTAGTTCCGCCCAGGGGGGTGTCTACGAGCAGTACTTC
. | TRBJ1-6 | TRBV5-1 | . | CASSLVLGGGSPLHF | TGCGCCAGCAGCTTGGTGCTGGGAGGCGGTTCACCCCTCCACTTT
TRBD2 | TRBJ2-5 | TRBV9 | . | CASSGLARETQYF | TGTGCCAGCAGCGGACTAGCGCGTGAGACCCAGTACTTC
. | TRBJ1-2 | TRBV7-8 | . | CASSPSVDYGYTF | TGTGCCAGCAGCCCCTCGGTCGACTATGGCTACACCTTC
TRBD1 | TRBJ2-7 | TRBV5-1 | . | CASSLTGTGSYEQYF | TGCGCCAGCAGCTTGACCGGGACAGGGTCCTACGAGCAGTACTTC
TRBD2 | TRBJ2-5 | TRBV5-1 | . | CASRPTSGAQETQYF | TGCGCCAGCAGGCCGACTAGCGGGGCACAAGAGACCCAGTACTTC
. | TRBJ2-5 | TRBV29-1 | . | CSVIIETQYF | TGCAGCGTCATCATTGAGACCCAGTACTTC
TRBD1 | TRBJ1-3 | TRBV10-3 | . | CAISGGQGISGNTIYF | TGTGCCATCAGTGGGGGACAGGGGATCTCTGGAAACACCATATATTTT
TRBD1 | TRBJ1-4 | TRBV19 | . | CASSITRGTGGTNEKLFF | TGTGCCAGTAGTATTACCCGAGGGACAGGGGGGACTAATGAAAAACTGTTTTTT
. | TRBJ1-3 | TRBV7-8 | . | CASSLMLSAVNTIYF | TGTGCCAGCAGCTTAATGCTTTCGGCGGTTAACACCATATATTTT
. | TRBJ2-7 | TRBV28 | . | CASSPALALFTYEQYF | TGTGCCAGCAGTCCCGCTCTAGCGCTATTCACCTACGAGCAGTACTTC
. | TRBJ1-5 | TRBV1 | . | CTSSQVAGVDTNQPQHF | TGCACCAGCAGCCAAGTGGCAGGGGTCGACACAAATCAGCCCCAGCATTTT
. | TRBJ1-2 | TRBV12-3/TRBV12-4 | once | CASSLEPNYGYTF | TGTGCCAGCAGTTTAGAGCCAAACTATGGCTACACCTTC
. | TRBJ2-7 | TRBV7-9 | . | CASSPGTPYEQYF | TGTGCCAGCAGCCCCGGGACACCCTACGAGCAGTACTTC
. | TRBJ1-2 | TRBV5-1 | . | CASSLGQVNYGYTF | TGCGCCAGCAGCTTGGGACAGGTTAACTATGGCTACACCTTC
. | TRBJ1-1 | TRBV7-2 | . | CASSSNMNTEAFF | TGTGCCAGCAGCTCAAACATGAACACTGAAGCTTTCTTT
TRBD1 | TRBJ1-2 | TRBV3-1/TRBV3-2 | few | CASSDYRGPNYGYTF | TGTGCCAGCAGCGATTACAGGGGACCTAACTATGGCTACACCTTC
. | TRBJ1-6 | TRBV3-1/TRBV3-2 | . | CASSQVTLGNSPLHF | TGTGCCAGCAGCCAAGTGACACTGGGCAATTCACCCCTCCACTTT
TRBD1 | TRBJ2-7 | TRBV4-2 | . | CASSQAGTGNYEQYF | TGTGCCAGCAGCCAAGCCGGGACAGGGAACTACGAGCAGTACTTC
TRBD1 | TRBJ1-1 | TRBV15 | . | CATSRRDRGVFFF | TGTGCCACCAGCAGACGGGACAGGGGAGTATTTTTCTTT
. | TRBJ1-1 | TRBV27 | . | CASSLSIAVGGPTFF | TGTGCCAGCAGTTTATCGATAGCAGTTGGTGGCCCTACTTTCTTT
. | TRBJ1-1 | TRBV5-4 | . | CASSFYEDMNTEAFF | TGTGCCAGCAGCTTTTATGAGGACATGAACACTGAAGCTTTCTTT
TRBD1 | TRBJ2-7 | TRBV5-1 | . | CASSLEGGQAPPSYEQYF | TGCGCCAGCAGCTTAGAAGGAGGACAGGCGCCACCTAGCTACGAGCAGTACTTC
. | TRBJ1-2 | TRBV5-1 | . | CASSSRYKDNYGYTF | TGCGCCAGCAGCTCCCGCTATAAAGATAACTATGGCTACACCTTC
. | TRBJ2-7 | TRBV29-1 | . | CSVGSPYSYEQYF | TGCAGCGTTGGATCCCCCTACTCCTACGAGCAGTACTTC
. | TRBJ1-6 | TRBV29-1 | . | CSVEEDLGGPLHF | TGCAGCGTTGAAGAGGATCTCGGGGGACCCCTCCACTTT
TRBD2 | TRBJ2-1 | TRBV5-1 | . | CASSHTGLYNEQFF | TGCGCCAGCAGCCACACGGGACTATACAATGAGCAGTTCTTC
. | TRBJ1-2 | TRBV19 | . | CASRTSGYYGYTF | TGTGCCAGTAGAACCTCAGGGTACTATGGCTACACCTTC
TRBD1 | TRBJ1-5 | TRBV4-1 | . | CASSQGRQGAFGGQPQHF | TGCGCCAGCAGCCAAGGACGACAGGGGGCATTCGGCGGTCAGCCCCAGCATTTT
. | TRBJ2-5 | TRBV20-1 | . | CSAGGRTQYF | TGCAGTGCTGGGGGCAGAACCCAGTACTTC
. | TRBJ1-4 | TRBV7-9 | . | CASSPGNINEKLFF | TGTGCCAGCAGCCCAGGGAATATTAATGAAAAACTGTTTTTT
TRBD1 | TRBJ2-3 | TRBV28 | . | CASRSYRGQGTDTQYF | TGTGCCAGCAGATCGTACAGGGGGCAGGGCACAGATACGCAGTATTTT
. | TRBJ1-2 | TRBV28 | . | CASWAGSTYGYTF | TGTGCCAGCTGGGCAGGGTCAACCTATGGCTACACCTTC
. | TRBJ2-7 | TRBV28 | once | CASSIRGESNEQYF | TGTGCCAGCAGTATCAGGGGTGAGTCGAACGAGCAGTACTTC
. | TRBJ1-5 | TRBV10-3 | . | CAISESLYRPQHF | TGTGCCATCAGTGAGTCATTGTATAGGCCCCAGCATTTT
. | TRBJ1-1 | TRBV10-3 | . | CATQSPGDYTEAFF | TGTGCCACACAAAGCCCAGGGGATTACACTGAAGCTTTCTTT
TRBD1 | TRBJ1-2 | TRBV30 | few | CAFFPLRRQGGYGYTF | TGTGCCTTTTTCCCCCTCCGCCGACAGGGCGGATATGGCTACACCTTC
TRBD2 | TRBJ2-2 | TRBV3-1/TRBV3-2 | . | CASKSASGGAGELFF | TGTGCCAGTAAATCGGCTAGCGGGGGAGCCGGGGAGCTGTTTTTT
. | TRBJ2-1 | TRBV5-1 | . | CASKPTGEAYNEQFF | TGCGCCAGCAAGCCGACGGGGGAGGCCTACAATGAGCAGTTCTTC
. | TRBJ2-5 | TRBV4-1 | . | CASSQDASWETQYF | TGCGCCAGCAGCCAAGACGCCAGTTGGGAGACCCAGTACTTC
. | TRBJ1-2 | TRBV2 | few | CASSRGVVEGYTF | TGTGCCAGCAGCCGGGGGGTGGTGGAGGGCTACACCTTC
. | TRBJ2-7 | TRBV28 | . | CASSQVAYEQYF | TGTGCCAGCAGTCAGGTTGCCTACGAGCAGTACTTC
. | TRBJ2-2 | TRBV29-1 | . | CSVAGVGTGELFF | TGCAGCGTTGCGGGGGTCGGTACCGGGGAGCTGTTTTTT
. | TRBJ1-1 | TRBV5-1 | . | CASSLDPDRPAFF | TGCGCCAGCAGCTTGGACCCCGACAGGCCAGCTTTCTTT
TRBD1 | TRBJ2-7 | TRBV11-2 | . | CASSSNPGTANYEQYF | TGTGCCAGCAGTTCTAACCCCGGGACAGCCAACTACGAGCAGTACTTC